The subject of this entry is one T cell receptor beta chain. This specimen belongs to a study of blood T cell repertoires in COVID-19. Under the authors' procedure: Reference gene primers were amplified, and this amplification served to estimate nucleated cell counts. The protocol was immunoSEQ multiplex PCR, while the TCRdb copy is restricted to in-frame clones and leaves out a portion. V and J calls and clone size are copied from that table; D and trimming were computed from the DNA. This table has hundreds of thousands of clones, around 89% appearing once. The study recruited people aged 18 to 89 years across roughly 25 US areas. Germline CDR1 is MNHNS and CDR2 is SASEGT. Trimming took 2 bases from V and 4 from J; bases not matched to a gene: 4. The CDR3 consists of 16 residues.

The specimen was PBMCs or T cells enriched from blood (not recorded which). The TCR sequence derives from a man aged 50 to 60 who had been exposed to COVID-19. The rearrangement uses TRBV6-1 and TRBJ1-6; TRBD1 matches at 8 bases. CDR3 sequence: CASSEWQGAYNSPLHF. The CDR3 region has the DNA TGTGCCAGCAGTGAATGGCAGGGGGCTTATAATTCACCCCTCCACTTT.